This record covers a single T cell receptor beta chain. The data were obtained in a study of blood T cell repertoires in COVID-19. Study information: In each case, the material was cDNA or gDNA derived from T cells, B-cell-depleted T cells, or PBMCs.

Assay: immunoSEQ multiplex PCR; the TCRdb copy retains only in-frame clones and omits some. The table has 150,000 or so clones, approximately 90% seen once. This CDR3 is built from 11 residues. Trimming cost V 8 bases and J 4 bases, with 7 bases left between them. The germline V gene has CDR1 MNHEY and CDR2 SVGAGI. Those enrolled in Seattle joined during active infection and were followed longitudinally afterward. Sequenced material: peripheral blood. This TCR came from a man aged 25 to 40 with COVID-19, enrolled during active disease. This chain links TRBV6-5 with TRBJ2-3; possibly TRBD1 for D (6 bases). In DNA form, the CDR3 reads TGTGCCAGCGAGGGGGCAGATACGCAGTATTTT. Amino acids: CASEGADTQYF.